This TCR beta chain was documented in a study of identical twins. TCRdb analysed the 5' RACE reads with MiXCR anew, one entry per CDR3 protein. The sample includes under 1 million distinct CDR3 sequences, 9% to 15% of them seen just once. CDR1 and CDR2 (germline): KGHDR, SFDVKD. V lost 4 bases, J lost 6 bases, and 11 bases lay in between. This CDR3 contains 14 residues. This clonotype appeared a single time. These data were likewise used in another study, on yellow fever vaccine responses in identical twins.

The sequenced sample was PBMCs. The origin of this receptor is a woman aged 18-29 years in good health. The rearrangement links TRBV24-1 to TRBJ2-2; D is unclear. The CDR3 here is CATSDPLAAGELFF. For the CDR3, the DNA is TGTGCCACCAGTGACCCGCTGGCGGCCGGGGAGCTGTTTTTT.